The 4 T cell receptor beta chains below were found in one sample sequenced in a study of blood T cells in healthy people across ages. Primers used in a second PCR of about 7 to 12 cycles were a sample-barcoded 5' primer and a J-beta primer mix. TCRdb reprocessed the 5' RACE reads with MiXCR, giving one entry per CDR3 protein. Of around 990,000 distinct CDR3 sequences listed, about 23% are singletons. These same records also appear under a second study, on T cells of mothers and their children.

Sequenced material: blood. The receptor source for this set is a girl aged 2-10 years in good health.

In regard to this clonotype: This may be a read error, as it is one base from a much larger clone. V is TRBV6-2 or TRBV6-3 and J is TRBJ1-1; a weak D match, TRBD1 (6 bases). Germline V gene lookup returns CDR1 MNHEY and CDR2 SVGEGT. CDR3 length equals 13 residues. The CDR3 DNA reads as TGTGCCGGCAGTTACAGGGAAAACACTGAAGCTTTCTTT. Its protein is CAGSYRENTEAFF.

The chain recombines TRBV6-5 with TRBJ2-5; 9 nucleotides match TRBD2. Germline V gives CDR1 MNHEY, CDR2 SVGAGI. There are 14 residues in the CDR3. The V and J ends lost 5 bases and 5 bases, in that order; junction bases with no gene match: 6. The CDR3 reads CASSSGRRAETQYF. The CDR3 DNA reads TGTGCCAGCAGTAGCGGGAGGAGGGCGGAGACCCAGTACTTC.

The chain joins TRBV10-3 to TRBJ2-5; 12 bases line up with TRBD2. Germline assignment: CDR1 ENHRY and CDR2 SYGVKD. The CDR3 has 15 amino acids. The V and J ends lost 5 bases and 2 bases, in that order; junction bases with no gene match: 3. DNA of the CDR3: TGTGCCATCAGTAGGACTAGCGGGGAACAAGAGACCCAGTACTTC. Translation gives CAISRTSGEQETQYF.

This clonotype was detected only a few times. This rearrangement joins TRBV2 to TRBJ2-5, with 9 nucleotides matching TRBD2. V shed 6 bases, J shed 4 bases, and the junction held 9 bases outside the gene matches. Germline lookup yields CDR1 SNHLY and CDR2 FYNNEI. The CDR3 runs to 15 residues. This chain's CDR3 is CASRAPLSGGETQYF. In DNA, the CDR3 is TGTGCCAGCAGAGCCCCCCTTAGCGGGGGAGAGACCCAGTACTTC.